This TCR beta chain was recovered during a study of beta chain features in type 1 diabetes. Regarding the study as a whole: The cDNA sequencing approach could over-represent high-TCR-expressing cells. Unsettled here was the matter of whether HLA type influences TCRB rearrangement. Equally in patients and controls, PCR might preferentially amplify shorter templates.

J lost 6 bases, V lost 2 bases, and 2 bases had no gene match. Germline V gives CDR1 MNHNS, CDR2 SASEGT. There are 13 residues in the CDR3. Expressed TCRB transcripts got sequenced, as all isolated RNA was reverse transcribed. Sequencing used immunoSEQ multiplex PCR; TCRdb keeps in-frame clones, though not all of them. This sample has about 350,000 clones, with around a fifth found just once. Blood was drawn once from each donor into heparinised tubes. The draws averaged about 120 mL. As to this clone: Its matching antigen is unknown.

The specimen was naive CD4+ T cells from blood. The sequence was collected from a woman in her late teens or twenties in good health. This sequence joins TRBV6-1 and TRBJ1-2, with 8 bases matching TRBD1. DNA of the CDR3: TGTGCCAGCAGTGAACGACAGGGGCATGGCTACACCTTC. Encoded protein: CASSERQGHGYTF.